The 13 T cell receptor beta chains below come from one sample, sequenced in a study of long-term antiretroviral therapy in people with HIV. Survey-level resolution applied to immunoSEQ assay v3.0. Method: immunoSEQ multiplex PCR; TCRdb's copy keeps in-frame clones and lacks some. The sample comprises under 45,000 clones, 80% to 90% of which are singletons, and 4% rests with the top ten. The sequences come from unsorted PBMCs, collected 1.2 years after starting antiretroviral therapy. All receptors derive from a woman aged 45-65 years with HIV.

The V and J genes are TRBV10-3 and TRBJ2-3; 7 bases match TRBD1. Germline lookup yields CDR1 ENHRY and CDR2 SYGVKD. CDR3 size: 16 residues. Losses at the gene ends were 6 bases for V and 1 base for J; bases not matched to a gene: 10. CDR3 bases: TGTGCCATCAGCCTTTCAGGGGGTTGGGGCACAGATACGCAGTATTTT. Its translation: CAISLSGGWGTDTQYF.

V gene TRBV5-1 combines with J gene TRBJ1-3; no clear D gene. This CDR3 contains 13 residues. The germline V and J ends were trimmed by 2 bases and 0 bases, with 3 bases remaining between them. Germline lookup yields CDR1 SGHRS and CDR2 YFSETQ. CDR3: CASSFNSGNTIYF. DNA of the CDR3: TGCGCCAGCAGCTTCAACTCTGGAAACACCATATATTTT.

The chain links TRBV30 to TRBJ2-5; D gene unclear. CDR1 and CDR2 from the germline V gene are GTSNPN and SVGIG (reference sequence). V was shortened by 0 bases and J by 1 base, with 6 bases between the two germline ends. This CDR3 is built from 13 residues. The CDR3 coding sequence is TGTGCCTGGAGTGTTAAGGCCCAAGAGACCCAGTACTTC. It encodes CAWSVKAQETQYF. Full variable domain (remainder filled in from reference TRBV30 and TRBJ2-5): SQTIHQWPATLVQPVGSPLSLECTVEGTSNPNLYWYRQAAGRGLQLLFYSVGIGQISSEVPQNLSASRPQDRQFILSSKKLLLSDSGFYLCAWSVKAQETQYFGPGTRLLVL.

This chain joins TRBV7-3 and TRBJ2-6; D unresolved. Germline values: CDR1 SGHTA, CDR2 FQGTGA. The CDR3 has 15 amino acids. V lost 5 bases and J 0 bases, leaving 8 bases between the germline ends. CDR3 nucleotides: TGTGCCAGCAGCCCATCGAACTCTGGGGCCAACGTCCTGACTTTC. Its translation: CASSPSNSGANVLTF.

This chain links TRBV19 with TRBJ2-2; the match to TRBD1 covers 9 bases. Trimming took 5 bases from V and 1 from J; bases not matched to a gene: 8. This CDR3 comprises 17 residues. Germline V gene data show CDR1 as LNHDA and CDR2 as SQIVND (reference sequence). The DNA for the CDR3 is TGTGCCAGTAGTGTATTTCCGGGACAGGGGAACACCGGGGAGCTGTTTTTT. It codes for CASSVFPGQGNTGELFF.

The rearrangement joins TRBV11-3 to TRBJ2-3, with 11 bases aligning to TRBD2. This CDR3 contains 17 residues. Germline V lookup: CDR1 SGHNT, CDR2 YENEEA. The trim removed 0 bases at V and 0 bases at J, leaving 2 bases unmatched. The CDR3 nucleotides are TGTGCCAGCAGCTTAGATAGCGGGGGGGTAAGCACAGATACGCAGTATTTT. This encodes CASSLDSGGVSTDTQYF.

V is TRBV15 and J is TRBJ2-5; 10 nucleotides line up with TRBD2. This CDR3 region has 17 residues. CDR1 LNHNV and CDR2 YYDKDF come from the germline V gene (reference sequence). J gave up 5 bases and V 1 base, and 10 bases lay outside the gene matches. The CDR3 DNA follows: TGTGCCACCAGCAGAGGGGATAGCGGGGGGTTAGGTGAGACCCAGTACTTC. Translating gives CATSRGDSGGLGETQYF.

This clone was counted between two and nine times. The V gene is TRBV7-2, the J gene TRBJ2-7, with 8 positions matching TRBD1. This CDR3 comprises 16 residues. With V trimmed by 5 bases and J by 9 bases, 18 bases remained unmatched. The germline CDR1 and CDR2 sequences are SGHTA and FQGNSA. CDR3 DNA: TGTGCCAGCAGCCAAAGACAGGGGACCGCCCACCTTGGGCAGTACTTC. Its protein is CASSQRQGTAHLGQYF. Based on the CDR3 plus reference TRBV7-2 and TRBJ2-7, the full variable domain is GAGVSQSPSNKVTEKGKDVELRCDPISGHTALYWYRQSLGQGLEFLIYFQGNSAPDKSGLPSDRFSAERTGGSVSTLTIQRTQQEDSAVYLCASSQRQGTAHLGQYFGPGTRLTVT.

This chain connects TRBV2 to TRBJ2-4; D is undetermined. This CDR3 has 13 amino acids. CDR1 is SNHLY, CDR2 FYNNEI, per germline. V gave up 6 bases and J gave up 6 bases, with 12 bases separating them. CDR3 nucleotide sequence: TGTGCCAGCAGCCCTTTCCTGGCAAACATTCAGTACTTC. Translating it yields CASSPFLANIQYF.

J is TRBJ1-4 and V is TRBV7-2; D is perhaps TRBD1 (5 bases). Germline V gives CDR1 SGHTA, CDR2 FQGNSA. This CDR3 spans 16 amino acids. V dropped 5 bases and J dropped 10 bases, with 23 bases sitting between them. DNA of the CDR3: TGTGCCAGCAGCCCCCAGGGCAGATGGGAAAAGGCAAAACTGTTTTTT. Translation gives CASSPQGRWEKAKLFF. The variable domain in full, with the rest retrieved from reference TRBV7-2 and TRBJ1-4, is GAGVSQSPSNKVTEKGKDVELRCDPISGHTALYWYRQSLGQGLEFLIYFQGNSAPDKSGLPSDRFSAERTGGSVSTLTIQRTQQEDSAVYLCASSPQGRWEKAKLFFGSGTQLSVL.

The V and J genes are TRBV9 and TRBJ1-2, with 8 nucleotides matching TRBD1. The length of the CDR3 is 15 residues. Germline CDR1 is SGDLS and CDR2 is YYNGEE. The ends lost 4 bases at V and 0 bases at J; junction bases unmatched: 5. The CDR3 region has the DNA TGTGCCAGCAGCCCCCGGACAGGGACTAACTATGGCTACACCTTC. This gives the protein CASSPRTGTNYGYTF.

J is TRBJ1-6 and V is TRBV6-4; 8 bases fit TRBD1. This CDR3 has 15 residues. With 9 bases clipped from V and 0 bases from J, the junction kept 4 bases outside the gene matches. The V gene's germline CDR1 is MRHNA and CDR2 SNTAGT. DNA for the CDR3: TGTGCCAGGGACAGGGCCTTCTCCTATAATTCACCCCTCCACTTT. Encoded protein: CARDRAFSYNSPLHF.

This rearrangement joins TRBV5-5 to TRBJ1-5; maybe TRBD1 (5 bases). The germline CDR1 and CDR2 sequences are SGHKS and YYEKEE (reference sequence). CDR3 length equals 15 residues. V lost 4 bases to trimming and J lost 4 bases, with 15 bases between them. The CDR3 DNA follows: TGTGCCAGCAGCCTCCAGGGTTTTAGGAATCAGCCCCAGCATTTT. The encoded protein is CASSLQGFRNQPQHF.